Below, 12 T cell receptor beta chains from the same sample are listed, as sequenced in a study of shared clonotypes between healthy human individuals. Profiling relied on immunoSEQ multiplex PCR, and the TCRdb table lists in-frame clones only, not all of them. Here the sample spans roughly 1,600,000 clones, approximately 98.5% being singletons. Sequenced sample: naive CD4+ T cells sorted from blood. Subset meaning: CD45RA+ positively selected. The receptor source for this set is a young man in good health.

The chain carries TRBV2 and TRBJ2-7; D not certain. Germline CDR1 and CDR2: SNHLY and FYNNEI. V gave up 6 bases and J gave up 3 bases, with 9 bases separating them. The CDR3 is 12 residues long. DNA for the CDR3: TGTGCCAGCAGGAGAGCGATCTACGAGCAGTACTTC. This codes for CASRRAIYEQYF.

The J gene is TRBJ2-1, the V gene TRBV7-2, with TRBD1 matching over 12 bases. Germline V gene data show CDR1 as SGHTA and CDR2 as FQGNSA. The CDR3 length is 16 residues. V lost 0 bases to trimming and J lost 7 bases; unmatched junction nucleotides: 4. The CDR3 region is CASSLAGTGGRNEQFF. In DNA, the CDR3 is TGTGCCAGCAGCTTAGCCGGGACAGGGGGCAGGAATGAGCAGTTCTTC. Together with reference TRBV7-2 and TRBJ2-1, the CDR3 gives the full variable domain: GAGVSQSPSNKVTEKGKDVELRCDPISGHTALYWYRQSLGQGLEFLIYFQGNSAPDKSGLPSDRFSAERTGGSVSTLTIQRTQQEDSAVYLCASSLAGTGGRNEQFFGPGTRLTVL.

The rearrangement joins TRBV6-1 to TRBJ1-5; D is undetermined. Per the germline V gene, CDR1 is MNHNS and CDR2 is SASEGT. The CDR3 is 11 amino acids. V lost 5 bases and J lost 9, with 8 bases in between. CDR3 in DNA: TGTGCCAGCAGTTACGGAGGGCCCCAGCATTTT. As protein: CASSYGGPQHF.

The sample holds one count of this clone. Written as DNA, the CDR3 is TGTGCCAGCAGTGAAATACGGAGAAGTGGGTCCGGGGCCCAGTATTTT. Amino acid sequence: CASSEIRRSGSGAQYF. The chain carries TRBV2 and TRBJ2-3, with D perhaps assigned TRBD1 or TRBD2 (5 bases each). The CDR3 totals 16 residues. Germline V CDR1 and CDR2: SNHLY, FYNNEI. V gave up 2 bases and J gave up 12 bases, with 24 bases separating them.

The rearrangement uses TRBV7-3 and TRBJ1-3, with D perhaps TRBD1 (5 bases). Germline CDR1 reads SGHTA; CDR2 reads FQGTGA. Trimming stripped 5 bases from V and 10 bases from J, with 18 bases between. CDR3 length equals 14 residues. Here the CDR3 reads CASSPDSFYGTIYF. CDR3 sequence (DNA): TGTGCCAGCAGCCCAGACAGTTTTTATGGGACCATATATTTT.

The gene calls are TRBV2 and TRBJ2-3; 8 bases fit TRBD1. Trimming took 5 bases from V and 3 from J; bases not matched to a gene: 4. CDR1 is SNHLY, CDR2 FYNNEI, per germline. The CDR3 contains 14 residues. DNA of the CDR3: TGTGCCAGCAGTCCAGACAGGGGAACAGATACGCAGTATTTT. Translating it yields CASSPDRGTDTQYF.

DNA of the CDR3: TGTGCCAGCAGTCCTCAGGGGGAGCAGTACTTC. Translated, it gives CASSPQGEQYF. J is TRBJ2-7 and V is TRBV28, with a weak D call TRBD1 (6 bases). The CDR3 length is 11 residues. With 5 bases removed from V and 7 bases from J, the gap between germline ends came to 9 bases. Germline V gives CDR1 MDHEN, CDR2 SYDVKM. Supplemented by reference TRBV28 and TRBJ2-7, the full variable domain reads DVKVTQSSRYLVKRTGEKVFLECVQDMDHENMFWYRQDPGLGLRLIYFSYDVKMKEKGDIPEGYSVSREKKERFSLILESASTNQTSMYLCASSPQGEQYFGPGTRLTVT.

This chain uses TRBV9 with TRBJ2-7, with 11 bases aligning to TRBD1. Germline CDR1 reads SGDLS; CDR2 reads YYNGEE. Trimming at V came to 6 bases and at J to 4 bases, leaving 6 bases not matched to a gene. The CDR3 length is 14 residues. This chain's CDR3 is CASTPGQGAYEQYF. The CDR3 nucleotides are TGTGCCAGCACCCCAGGACAGGGGGCATACGAGCAGTACTTC. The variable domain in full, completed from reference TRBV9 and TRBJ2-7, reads DSGVTQTPKHLITATGQRVTLRCSPRSGDLSVYWYQQSLDQGLQFLIQYYNGEERAKGNILERFSAQQFPDLHSELNLSSLELGDSALYFCASTPGQGAYEQYFGPGTRLTVT.

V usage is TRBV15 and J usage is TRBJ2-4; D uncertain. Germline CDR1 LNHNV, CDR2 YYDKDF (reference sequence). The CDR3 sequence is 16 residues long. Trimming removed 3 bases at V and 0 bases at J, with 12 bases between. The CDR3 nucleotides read TGTGCCACCAGCAGTGTGGCGGCTGTAGCCAAAAACATTCAGTACTTC. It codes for CATSSVAAVAKNIQYF. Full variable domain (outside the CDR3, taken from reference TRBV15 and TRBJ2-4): DAMVIQNPRYQVTQFGKPVTLSCSQTLNHNVMYWYQQKSSQAPKLLFHYYDKDFNNEADTPDNFQSRRPNTSFCFLDIRSPGLGDTAMYLCATSSVAAVAKNIQYFGAGTRLSVL.

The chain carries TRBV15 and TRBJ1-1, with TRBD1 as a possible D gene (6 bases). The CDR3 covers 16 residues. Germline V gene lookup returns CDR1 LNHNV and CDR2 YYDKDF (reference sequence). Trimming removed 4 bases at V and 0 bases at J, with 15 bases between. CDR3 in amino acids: CATSTLFGQLNTEAFF. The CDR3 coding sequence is TGTGCCACCAGCACCCTATTCGGACAGTTGAACACTGAAGCTTTCTTT.

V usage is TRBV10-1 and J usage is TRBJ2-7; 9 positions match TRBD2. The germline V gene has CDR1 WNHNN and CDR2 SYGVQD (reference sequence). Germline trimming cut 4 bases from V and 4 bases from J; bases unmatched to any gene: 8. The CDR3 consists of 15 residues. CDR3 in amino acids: CASSVGSGSIYEQYF. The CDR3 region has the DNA TGCGCCAGCAGTGTGGGTAGCGGGAGTATTTACGAGCAGTACTTC.

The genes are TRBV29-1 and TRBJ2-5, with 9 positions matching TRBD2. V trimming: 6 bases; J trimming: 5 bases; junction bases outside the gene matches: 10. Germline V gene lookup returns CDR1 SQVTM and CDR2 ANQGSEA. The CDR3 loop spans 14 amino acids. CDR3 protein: CSVSIAGGPETQYF. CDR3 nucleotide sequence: TGCAGCGTATCCATTGCGGGAGGGCCCGAGACCCAGTACTTC.